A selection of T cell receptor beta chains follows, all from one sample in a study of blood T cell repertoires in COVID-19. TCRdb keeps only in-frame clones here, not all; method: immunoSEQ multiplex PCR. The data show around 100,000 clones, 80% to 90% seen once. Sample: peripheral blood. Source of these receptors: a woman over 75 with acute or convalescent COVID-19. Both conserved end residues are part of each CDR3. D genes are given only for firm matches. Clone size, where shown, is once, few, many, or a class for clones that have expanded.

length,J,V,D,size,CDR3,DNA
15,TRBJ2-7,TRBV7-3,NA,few,CASSPGGAGNYEQYF,TGTGCCAGCAGCCCCGGCGGGGCGGGAAACTACGAGCAGTACTTC
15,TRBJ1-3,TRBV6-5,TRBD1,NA,CASSHRGQPRDTIYF,TGTGCCAGCAGCCACAGGGGACAGCCAAGAGACACCATATATTTT
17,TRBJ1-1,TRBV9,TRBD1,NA,CASSVGTGGSSLTEAFF,TGTGCCAGCAGCGTGGGGACAGGGGGCTCTTCTCTCACTGAAGCTTTCTTT
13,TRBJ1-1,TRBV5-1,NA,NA,CASSEVRNTEAFF,TGCGCCAGCAGCGAGGTAAGGAACACTGAAGCTTTCTTT
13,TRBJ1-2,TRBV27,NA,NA,CASRATGYYGYTF,TGTGCCAGCAGGGCCACAGGGTACTATGGCTACACCTTC
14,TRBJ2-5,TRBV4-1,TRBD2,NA,CASSLSGAPETQYF,TGCGCCAGCAGCCTAAGCGGGGCCCCCGAGACCCAGTACTTC
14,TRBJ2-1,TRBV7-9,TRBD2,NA,CAVGGASGNNEQFF,TGTGCCGTTGGGGGGGCTAGCGGGAACAATGAGCAGTTCTTC
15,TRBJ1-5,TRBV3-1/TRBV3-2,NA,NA,CASSQGRAGGQPQHF,TGTGCCAGCAGCCAAGGGAGGGCTGGTGGCCAGCCCCAGCATTTT
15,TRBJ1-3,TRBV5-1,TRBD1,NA,CASSQQGAVGNTIYF,TGCGCCAGCAGCCAACAGGGGGCTGTTGGAAACACCATATATTTT
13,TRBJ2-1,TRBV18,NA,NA,CASSRPDTNEQFF,TGTGCCAGCTCACGGCCGGACACAAATGAGCAGTTCTTC
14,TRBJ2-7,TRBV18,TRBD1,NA,CASSPRQGAHEQYF,TGTGCCAGCTCACCCCGACAGGGGGCACACGAGCAGTACTTC
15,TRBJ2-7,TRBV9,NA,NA,CASSTQPGGPYEQYF,TGTGCCAGCAGCACCCAGCCCGGGGGGCCCTACGAGCAGTACTTC
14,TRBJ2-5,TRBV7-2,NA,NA,CASSFSISRETQYF,TGTGCCAGCAGCTTTAGTATCTCTAGGGAGACCCAGTACTTC
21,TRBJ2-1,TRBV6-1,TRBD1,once,CASSENFRGVTGGSSYNEQFF,TGTGCCAGCAGTGAAAATTTTAGGGGGGTCACAGGGGGGAGCTCCTACAATGAGCAGTTCTTC
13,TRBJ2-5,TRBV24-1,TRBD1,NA,CATSQGAWETQYF,TGTGCCACCAGTCAGGGGGCCTGGGAGACCCAGTACTTC
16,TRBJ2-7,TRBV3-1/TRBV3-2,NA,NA,CASSQDFRIQRYEQYF,TGTGCCAGCAGCCAAGATTTTAGGATCCAGCGATACGAGCAGTACTTC
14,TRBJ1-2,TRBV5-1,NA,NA,CASSLVSGGNGYTF,TGCGCCAGCAGCTTGGTTTCGGGGGGAAATGGCTACACCTTC
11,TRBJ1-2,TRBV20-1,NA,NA,CSATHRAGYTF,TGCAGTGCTACACACAGAGCTGGCTACACCTTC
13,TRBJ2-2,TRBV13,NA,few,CASSLGLTGELFF,TGTGCCAGCAGCTTAGGCCTGACCGGGGAGCTGTTTTTT
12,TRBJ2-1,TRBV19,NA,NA,CASGLSYNEQFF,TGTGCCTCTGGACTTTCGTACAATGAGCAGTTCTTC
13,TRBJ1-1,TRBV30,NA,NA,CAWRRTLNTEAFF,TGTGCCTGGAGGCGTACCCTGAACACTGAAGCTTTCTTT
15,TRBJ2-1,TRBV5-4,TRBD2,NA,CASSPTSGPYNEQFF,TGTGCCAGCAGCCCGACTAGCGGGCCCTACAATGAGCAGTTCTTC
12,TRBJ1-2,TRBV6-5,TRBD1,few,CASRPDRGPNTF,TGTGCCAGCAGACCGGACAGGGGGCCAAACACCTTC
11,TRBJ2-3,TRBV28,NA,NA,CASTTADTQYF,TGTGCCAGCACTACCGCAGATACGCAGTATTTT
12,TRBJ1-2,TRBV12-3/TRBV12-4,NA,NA,CASSFENYGYTF,TGTGCCAGCAGTTTCGAGAACTATGGCTACACCTTC
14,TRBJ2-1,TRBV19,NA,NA,CASSMAISANEQFF,TGTGCCAGTAGTATGGCTATCAGCGCCAATGAGCAGTTCTTC
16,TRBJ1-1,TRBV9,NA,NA,CASSPMPGNMNTEAFF,TGTGCCAGCAGCCCAATGCCAGGAAACATGAACACTGAAGCTTTCTTT
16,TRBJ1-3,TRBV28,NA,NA,CASSLRGANSGNTIYF,TGTGCCAGCAGTTTACGGGGGGCTAACTCTGGAAACACCATATATTTT
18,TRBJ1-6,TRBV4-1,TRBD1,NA,CASSQDGQGLSYNSPLHF,TGCGCCAGCAGCCAAGATGGACAGGGCCTATCCTATAATTCACCCCTCCACTTT
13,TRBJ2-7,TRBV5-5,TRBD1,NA,CASGRTGSYEQYF,TGTGCCAGCGGAAGGACAGGCTCCTACGAGCAGTACTTC
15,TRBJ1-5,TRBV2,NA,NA,CASSDGGVGRQPQHF,TGTGCCAGCAGTGACGGAGGGGTCGGCAGACAGCCCCAGCATTTT